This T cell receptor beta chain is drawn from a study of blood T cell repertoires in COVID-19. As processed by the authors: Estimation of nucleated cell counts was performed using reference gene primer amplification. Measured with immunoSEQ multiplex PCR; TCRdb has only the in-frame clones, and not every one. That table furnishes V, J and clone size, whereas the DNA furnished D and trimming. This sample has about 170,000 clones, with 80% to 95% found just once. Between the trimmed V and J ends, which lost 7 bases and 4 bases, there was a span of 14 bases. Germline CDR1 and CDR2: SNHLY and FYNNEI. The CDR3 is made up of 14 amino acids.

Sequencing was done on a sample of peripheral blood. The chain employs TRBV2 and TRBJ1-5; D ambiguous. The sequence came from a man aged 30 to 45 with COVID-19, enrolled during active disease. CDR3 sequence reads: CASTKASGNQPQHF. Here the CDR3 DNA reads TGTGCCAGCACAAAAGCGAGTGGGAATCAGCCCCAGCATTTT.